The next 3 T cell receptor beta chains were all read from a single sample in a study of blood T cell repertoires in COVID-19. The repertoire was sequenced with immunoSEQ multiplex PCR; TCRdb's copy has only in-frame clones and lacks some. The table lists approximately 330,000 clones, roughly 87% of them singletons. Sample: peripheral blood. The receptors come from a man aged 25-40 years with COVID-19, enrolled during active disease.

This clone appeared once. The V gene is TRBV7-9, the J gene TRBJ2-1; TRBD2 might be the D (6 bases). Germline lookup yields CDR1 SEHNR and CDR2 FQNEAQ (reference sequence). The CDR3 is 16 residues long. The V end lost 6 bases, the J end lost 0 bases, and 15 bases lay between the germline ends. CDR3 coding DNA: TGTGCCAGCAGTTCCAGCGGGTACAGCTCCTACAATGAGCAGTTCTTC. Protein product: CASSSSGYSSYNEQFF.

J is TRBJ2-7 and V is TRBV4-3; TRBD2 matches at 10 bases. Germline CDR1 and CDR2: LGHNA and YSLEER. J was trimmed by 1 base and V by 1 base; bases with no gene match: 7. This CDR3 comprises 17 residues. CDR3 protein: CASSQGSGLASSYEQYF. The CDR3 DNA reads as TGCGCCAGCAGCCAAGGTTCGGGACTAGCGTCTTCCTACGAGCAGTACTTC.

CDR3 sequence: CASSLGGKGADEQYF. In DNA, the CDR3 is TGTGCCAGCAGCTTAGGAGGAAAGGGGGCGGATGAGCAGTACTTC. The chain combines TRBV11-3 with TRBJ2-7; 7 nucleotides agree with TRBD1. This CDR3 contains 15 residues. Trimming removed 1 base from V and 7 bases from J; junction bases left unmatched: 10. Germline values: CDR1 SGHNT, CDR2 YENEEA.